Detailed here is one T cell receptor (beta chain). Random hexamers were used to reverse transcribe the RNA input (roughly 0.5 to 1 ug). TCR beta CDR3 was amplified by immunoSEQ multiplex PCR. This amplification extended across 54 Vbeta and 13 Jbeta segments. TCRdb fed the immunoSEQ multiplex PCR reads into MiXCR, producing one record per CDR3 protein. The sample has 150,000 to 200,000 distinct CDR3 sequences, about 95% seen once. These data come from a study of CD8 T cells in Susac syndrome. This CDR3 is built from 13 residues. The V gene lost 4 bases and the J gene lost 5 bases, with 9 bases spanning the gap. Germline assignment: CDR1 SGHNT and CDR2 YYREEE (reference sequence). The T cells that were sequenced for TCR beta were CD8+ and CD4+ cells from blood. Healthy donors constituted the control group, matched for age and sex. The TEMRA cells underwent FACS enrichment, while the CD8+ and CD4+ T cells underwent negative isolation.

The chain has TRBV5-4 and TRBJ2-2; no definite D call. Specimen: CD4+ T cells from PBMCs. This receptor was taken from a human donor in good health. The CDR3 nucleotides are TGTGCCAGCAGCCGTCTGCCGACCGGGGAGCTGTTTTTT. It yields the protein CASSRLPTGELFF.